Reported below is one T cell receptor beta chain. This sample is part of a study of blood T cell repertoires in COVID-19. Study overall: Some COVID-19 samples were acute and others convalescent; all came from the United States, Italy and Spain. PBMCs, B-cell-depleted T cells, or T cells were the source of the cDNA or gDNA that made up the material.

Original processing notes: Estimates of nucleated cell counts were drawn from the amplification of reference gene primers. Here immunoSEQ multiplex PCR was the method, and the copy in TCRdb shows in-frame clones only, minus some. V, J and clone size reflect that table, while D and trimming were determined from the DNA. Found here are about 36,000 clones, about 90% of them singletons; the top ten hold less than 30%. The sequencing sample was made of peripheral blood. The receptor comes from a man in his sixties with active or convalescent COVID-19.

CDR3 DNA: TGTGCCAGCGGCCCCGGGGGGAGCTCTGGAAACACCATATATTTT. Translated: CASGPGGSSGNTIYF. The V and J genes are TRBV6-5 and TRBJ1-3, with a possible D match to TRBD1 (5 bases). The CDR3 sequence is 15 residues long. The ends were cut back, 8 bases at V and 0 bases at J, with 14 bases in the middle. Germline V gene sequence: CDR1 MNHEY, CDR2 SVGAGI.